The source of this T cell receptor (beta chain) is a study of tumor and adjacent non-tumor tissue in lung cancer. For this clonotype: Its antigen is not known. Germline and junction disagree at one end, which may indicate a read error.

Study outcomes and limitations: Tumor tissue had significantly higher TCR diversity than normal lung.

TCRbeta libraries were built with three rounds of nested PCR, modified from ARM-PCR. TCRdb passed the multiplex PCR reads through MiXCR, listing each CDR3 protein once. This table holds around 100,000 distinct CDR3 sequences, over 55% found once. The CDR3 spans 14 residues. CDR1 and CDR2 (germline): DFQATT, SNEGSKA (reference sequence). RNA was extracted from bulk tissue without any cell sorting. Distant lung tissue was collected more than 3 cm away from the tumor edge. This sequence was found in a man aged 30 to 39 with non-small cell lung cancer. Sequencing used distant non-tumor lung tissue. V and J are TRBV20-1 and TRBJ1-3, with D unclear. This chain's CDR3 is CSARSGGTRNTIYF. The DNA for the CDR3 is TGCAGTGCTAGATCCGGAGGCACTAGAAACACCATATATTTC.